Below, 18 T cell receptor beta chains from the same sample are listed, as sequenced in a study of T cell changes during pregnancy in multiple sclerosis. Sequencing used immunoSEQ multiplex PCR; TCRdb keeps in-frame clones, though not all of them. This table has 65,000 to 95,000 clones, 89% appearing once. The sample in question was peripheral blood, obtained before pregnancy. All receptors derive from a female donor with multiple sclerosis, enrolled in a pregnancy study.

The CDR3 here is CASSLGLTGSAQFF. CDR3 in DNA: TGTGCCAGCAGTTTAGGTTTAACAGGGTCGGCGCAGTTCTTC. This chain links TRBV28 with TRBJ2-1; the D gene is possibly TRBD1 (6 bases). Germline CDR1 reads MDHEN; CDR2 reads SYDVKM. The V and J ends lost 2 bases and 12 bases respectively, with 17 bases between them. This CDR3 contains 14 residues.

V and J are TRBV10-3 and TRBJ1-1; D possibly corresponds to TRBD1 (5 bases). The CDR3 consists of 15 residues. Germline V lookup: CDR1 ENHRY, CDR2 SYGVKD. V lost 0 bases and J 1 base, leaving 9 bases between the germline ends. The CDR3 loop is CAISESPGQNTEAFF. CDR3 bases: TGTGCCATCAGTGAGTCACCAGGGCAGAACACTGAAGCTTTCTTT.

J is TRBJ2-5 and V is TRBV19, with D possibly matching TRBD1 (5 bases). V was cut by 7 bases and J by 6 bases, with 24 bases left in between. Germline CDR1 reads LNHDA; CDR2 reads SQIVND (reference sequence). CDR3 length: 16 amino acids. The CDR3 sequence is CASTPRVGLPVKTQYF. Written as DNA, the CDR3 is TGTGCCAGTACCCCCAGGGTGGGGCTCCCCGTTAAGACCCAGTACTTC.

The chain uses TRBV13 and TRBJ2-5; D is possibly TRBD2 (7 bases). Germline-derived CDR1 and CDR2 are PRHDT and FYEKMQ (reference sequence). V was pared by 3 bases and J by 10 bases, with 15 bases between. CDR3 length equals 13 residues. The DNA for the CDR3 is TGTGCCAGCAGCTTCGGGCGAGGGGGGGGCCAGTACTTC. Residues: CASSFGRGGGQYF.

The J gene is TRBJ2-5, the V gene TRBV10-3; D perhaps matches TRBD1 (5 bases). This CDR3 has 13 residues. The germline CDR1 and CDR2 sequences are ENHRY and SYGVKD. V gave up 4 bases and J gave up 5 bases, with 11 bases separating them. The CDR3 nucleotides read TGTGCCATCAGTGTCAGGGTAGATGAGACCCAGTACTTC. Translated: CAISVRVDETQYF.

This clone was observed a handful of times. V is TRBV7-2 and J is TRBJ1-2, with 9 bases that match TRBD1. The CDR3 is made up of 15 amino acids. Germline V gives CDR1 SGHTA, CDR2 FQGNSA. The V gene end was trimmed by 5 bases and the J gene end by 8 bases; junction bases not matched to a gene: 12. In DNA, the CDR3 is TGTGCCAGCAGCCAGACGCCACAGGGGGCAGGGGGCTACACCTTC. Translating it yields CASSQTPQGAGGYTF.

The V gene is TRBV7-6, the J gene TRBJ2-5, with TRBD1 matching 7 bases. The CDR3 consists of 18 residues. Looked up from germline, CDR1 is SGHVS and CDR2 is FNYEAQ. V was clipped by 5 bases and J by 1 base; unmatched bases: 16. The CDR3 is CASSPTGSGFAGQETQYF. The CDR3 bases are TGTGCCAGCAGCCCGACAGGGAGTGGTTTTGCGGGCCAAGAGACCCAGTACTTC.

The chain joins TRBV7-2 to TRBJ2-5; TRBD2 is a possible D gene (5 bases). V shed 0 bases and J shed 5 bases, with 7 bases lying between them. From germline, CDR1 is SGHTA and CDR2 FQGNSA. This CDR3 contains 13 residues. CDR3 sequence (DNA): TGTGCCAGCAGCTTAGCGGCGGGCGAGACCCAGTACTTC. Protein: CASSLAAGETQYF.

The chain joins TRBV21-1 to TRBJ1-5; whether TRBD1, the table's D call, matches the DNA was not checked. TRBV21-1 is a pseudogene. The CDR3 has 16 amino acids. CDR3: CASSKVRDSCNQPQHF. The CDR3 bases are TGTGCCAGCAGCAAAGTACGAGACAGTTGCAATCAGCCCCAGCATTTT.

V and J are TRBV9 and TRBJ1-5; D is possibly TRBD1 (6 bases). V gave up 1 base and J gave up 3 bases, with 11 bases separating them. This CDR3 region has 15 residues. Germline CDR1 SGDLS, CDR2 YYNGEE. The CDR3 loop reads CASSVSGTLNQPQHF. CDR3 in DNA: TGTGCCAGCAGCGTATCCGGGACACTCAATCAGCCCCAGCATTTT.

The CDR3 nucleotides are TGTGCCAGCAGGCTTTTTCTAGCGGGGGGCCAAGAGACCCAGTACTTC. It is translated as CASRLFLAGGQETQYF. V usage is TRBV2 and J usage is TRBJ2-5; 11 bases map to TRBD2. This CDR3 comprises 16 residues. CDR1 is SNHLY, CDR2 FYNNEI, per germline. Trimming at V came to 6 bases and at J to 1 base, leaving 7 bases not matched to a gene.

The genes are TRBV5-4 and TRBJ1-1, with TRBD1 matching over 7 bases. The CDR3 sequence is 15 residues long. The V and J ends lost 4 bases and 0 bases, in that order; junction bases with no gene match: 6. The V gene's germline CDR1 is SGHNT and CDR2 YYREEE (reference sequence). The CDR3 protein is CASSRDSEMNTEAFF. As DNA, the CDR3 is TGTGCCAGCAGCCGGGACAGCGAAATGAACACTGAAGCTTTCTTT.

This clone was recorded only once. This rearrangement joins TRBV6-1 to TRBJ2-7; 9 nucleotides align to TRBD2. The V segment lost 1 base and the J segment 2 bases; nucleotides outside the gene matches: 15. Germline CDR1 and CDR2: MNHNS and SASEGT. The CDR3 spans 19 residues. The CDR3 nucleotides read TGTGCCAGCAGTGAAGGAGAACTAGCGGGCGCCCTACCGGCCTACGAGCAGTACTTC. Translated: CASSEGELAGALPAYEQYF.

The chain couples TRBV7-9 to TRBJ2-1, with TRBD2 matching over 16 bases. The CDR3 sequence is 19 residues long. Per the germline V gene, CDR1 is SEHNR and CDR2 is FQNEAQ (reference sequence). After removal of 5 bases from V and 4 bases from J, the junction contained 11 bases not matched to a gene. CDR3 in DNA: TGTGCCAGCAGCCGCAGTTCCGGGACTAGCGGGGGGGAATACAATGAGCAGTTCTTC. This codes for CASSRSSGTSGGEYNEQFF.

This chain joins TRBV30 and TRBJ2-5; 7 positions agree with TRBD1. V trimming: 2 bases; J trimming: 3 bases; junction bases outside the gene matches: 6. The CDR3 consists of 14 residues. The germline CDR1 and CDR2 sequences are GTSNPN and SVGIG (reference sequence). CDR3 bases: TGTGCCTGGAGTCGGGGCCAGGGGGAAGAGACCCAGTACTTC. This codes for CAWSRGQGEETQYF. The full variable domain, its missing parts supplied by reference TRBV30 and TRBJ2-5, is SQTIHQWPATLVQPVGSPLSLECTVEGTSNPNLYWYRQAAGRGLQLLFYSVGIGQISSEVPQNLSASRPQDRQFILSSKKLLLSDSGFYLCAWSRGQGEETQYFGPGTRLLVL.

The rearrangement joins TRBV25-1 to TRBJ1-2, with 7 bases that match TRBD1. The CDR3 loop spans 14 amino acids. Trimming cost V 7 bases and J 8 bases; bases outside gene matches: 13. The germline CDR1 and CDR2 sequences are MGHDK and SYGVNS. The DNA of the CDR3 is TGTGCCAGCACCGAGGGGCAGGGGGGTTCGGGCTACACCTTC. It yields the protein CASTEGQGGSGYTF.

CDR3 coding DNA: TGTGCCAGCAGCTTATGGGGGCTTCTCGAGCAGTACTTC. Protein sequence: CASSLWGLLEQYF. The V and J genes are TRBV5-4 and TRBJ2-7, with D perhaps TRBD1 (6 bases). Germline CDR1 SGHNT, CDR2 YYREEE (reference sequence). V was clipped by 2 bases and J by 6 bases, with 12 bases between them. This CDR3 has 13 residues.

This clone appeared a single time. The chain links TRBV4-1 to TRBJ2-7; D is possibly TRBD2 (5 bases). V was pared by 6 bases and J by 6 bases, with 12 bases between. The V gene's germline CDR1 is MGHRA and CDR2 YSYEKL. The CDR3 is 12 amino acids. The DNA of the CDR3 is TGCGCCAGCAGTCCCTCGGGGAGCGAGCAGTACTTC. Translated, it gives CASSPSGSEQYF.